This entry is about one TCR beta chain. Its target antigen remains unknown. Base qualities are missing; no much larger clone stands one base away. This record comes from a study of early stage breast cancer tumors (dated by TCRdb to the late 2010s). Background for the entire study: Of the roughly 15 invasive breast tumors, roughly eleven were found to be estrogen receptor-positive, progesterone receptor-positive and HER2-negative. Across all samples, 2.5 million to 3 million templates representing roughly 1 million unique clonotypes were detected. Most of the 12 ER+/PR+/HER2- tumors were invasive ductal carcinomas, while the other four were invasive lobular carcinomas. On average, each sample had roughly 9.7-fold read coverage. Study-wide findings and limitations: Roughly 2.5-fold higher T cell density and higher clonality were observed in tumors than in adjacent normal breast tissue. Sequencing bulk genomic DNA from unsorted cells could not capture chain pairing or functional markers like CD4, CD8 and FOXP3. Because the cohort was small, analysis by tumor subtype was not possible. Repertoires from blood resembled normal breast more closely than tumor, and using blood as a reference for each tissue separated tumor from normal in about 85% of the 16 patients. Enriched TCRB sequences shared across patients were mostly commonly generated sequences, unlikely to play an important role in the tumor microenvironment.

The CDR3 contains 14 residues, cysteine and phenylalanine counted. Only the CDR3 part of the read is kept: 42 bases, read in frame from the first base. The germline V gene specifies SGHTA as CDR1 and FQGNSA as CDR2. Trimming costs V 1 base and J 5 bases, and their ends lie 11 bases apart. The study profiled bulk TCR beta-chain repertoires in matched peripheral blood, tumor and adjacent normal breast tissue taken from approximately 15 patients with early-stage breast cancer. Before surgery, whole blood (about 5-10 mL) was collected into EDTA tubes and processed within 2 hours. Peripheral blood mononuclear cells were isolated by Ficoll-Paque centrifugation in SepMate-50 tubes. For storage in liquid nitrogen, PBMCs were cryopreserved as aliquots of about 1.9 to 4 million cells in roughly 90% FBS with roughly 10% DMSO. The Qiagen AllPrep DNA/RNA Mini kit was used to extract genomic DNA. Each sample was amplified in two independent genomic DNA replicates, using 0.5 ug for blood and about 1.6 ug for tumor or normal breast. Following the manufacturer's instructions, the ImmunoSeq Intro kit was used to carry out TCRB sequencing on genomic DNA. Multiplex PCR was run for about 30 cycles using proprietary primers and spike-in control sequences for absolute quantification. An 87-bp fragment spanning the CDR3 and flanking V and J genes was sequenced with single-end 150-bp reads. Seven samples, with two replicates for each sample, were multiplexed per lane of an Illumina MiSeq using version 3.0 chemistry. Regarding the original processing steps: The vendor's proprietary pipeline processed the raw data and merged both replicates into a single result for each sample. A clonotype was defined as productive rearrangements that share the same V-gene family, CDR3 amino acid sequence and J-gene segment. Clonality was calculated as 1 minus the normalized Shannon entropy (Pielou evenness) of TCRB abundances. To estimate T cell density, the total number of templates was divided by the input cell count, which was inferred from how much DNA went in. Recon, run with its default parameters, was used to estimate overall repertoire diversity and clonality. A clonotype was considered tumor-enriched if its abundance in tumor exceeded 0.1% and was at least 32-fold higher than its abundance in normal breast. TCRdb's version of the immuneACCESS table is confined to in-frame rearrangements and falls short of the full clone set. An unresolved V gene accounts for under half of the shortfall where checked; the remainder is of unknown origin. For V, J and clone size, that table is used; D and trimming come from the DNA. The sample data list tens of thousands of clones, and 75% to 85% of these were observed just once. 1.1% to 1.5% of the sample rests with the top ten.

The chain is made from TRBV7-2 and TRBJ1-2, and the D gene may be TRBD1, 5 bases matching. The TCR comes from a person in their fifties with breast cancer. Sequencing used blood. The bases are TGTGCCAGCAGCTTAGGTGGCGGGGGGTATGGCTACACCTTC. Translated, this gives CASSLGGGGYGYTF.